These 8 T cell receptor beta chains share one sample of origin, sequenced in a study of T cell repertoires in cytomegalovirus infection. These receptors' targets are unknown. MiXCR, applied by TCRdb to the reads, yields one record per CDR3 protein. In the table there are around 750,000 distinct CDR3 sequences, 32% of which are singletons. The input for sequencing was cultured CD8+ T cells from PBMCs, taken from culture after CMV antigen stimulation. These receptors were collected from a human donor in good health (CMV status not recorded). Some clones in this sample may be carry-over from other donors' samples.

The chain links TRBV27 to TRBJ1-4, with a weak D call TRBD1 (5 bases). This CDR3 contains 15 residues. Between the trimmed V and J ends, which lost 5 bases and 8 bases, there was a span of 18 bases. Germline CDR1 reads MNHEY; CDR2 reads SMNVEV (reference sequence). CDR3 amino acids: CASSLTDSFEEKLFF. The DNA of the CDR3 is TGTGCCAGCAGTCTTACCGACAGTTTTGAGGAAAAACTGTTTTTT.

By its share, this clonotype is medium-sized. The rearrangement uses TRBV7-4 and TRBJ1-5; maybe TRBD1 (5 bases). The ends were cut back, 1 base at V and 6 bases at J, with 16 bases in the middle. The CDR3 length is 16 residues. Looked up from germline, CDR1 is SGHVT and CDR2 is SQSDAQ. The CDR3 reads CASSLGSRAEGQPQHF. The CDR3 DNA sequence: TGTGCCAGCAGCTTAGGGAGCAGGGCTGAGGGTCAGCCCCAGCATTTT.

The chain recombines TRBV6-2 or TRBV6-3 with TRBJ2-1; 7 bases fit TRBD2. The CDR3 is made up of 15 amino acids. V was pared by 6 bases and J by 9 bases, with 14 bases of the junction left unmatched. In germline, CDR1 is MNHEY, CDR2 SVGEGT. The CDR3 bases are TGTGCCAGCAGCCTCTCTAGCGGCCTACGCGGTGAGCAGTTCTTC. Its protein product is CASSLSSGLRGEQFF.

This chain links TRBV7-9 with TRBJ1-3; D unclear. Germline CDR1 reads SEHNR; CDR2 reads FQNEAQ (reference sequence). The CDR3 has 15 amino acids. The ends were cut back, 0 bases at V and 4 bases at J, with 10 bases in the middle. This CDR3 is CASSLAYGPGNTIYF. The CDR3 nucleotides are TGTGCCAGCAGCTTAGCTTACGGGCCGGGAAACACCATATATTTT. The full variable domain, rest sourced from reference TRBV7-9 and TRBJ1-3, is DTGVSQNPRHKITKRGQNVTFRCDPISEHNRLYWYRQTLGQGPEFLTYFQNEAQLEKSRLLSDRFSAERPKGSFSTLEIQRTEQGDSAMYLCASSLAYGPGNTIYFGEGSWLTVV.

The chain carries TRBV27 and TRBJ2-2, with a weak D call TRBD2 (7 bases). The CDR3 covers 18 residues. The V gene lost 6 bases and the J gene lost 3 bases, with 23 bases spanning the gap. Germline values: CDR1 MNHEY, CDR2 SMNVEV (reference sequence). Here the CDR3 DNA reads TGTGCCAGCAGCATTCTGTCCGCAGGGAGGGGGGACACCGGGGAGCTGTTTTTT. Residues: CASSILSAGRGDTGELFF.

On this clonotype itself: Its ends do not fully match the called genes, so a read error is possible. This sequence joins TRBV9 and TRBJ2-7; D uncertain. Germline V lookup: CDR1 SGDLS, CDR2 YYNGEE. The CDR3 length is 13 residues. This CDR3 reads CVSSADGAYEQYF. The CDR3 nucleotides read TGTGTCAGCAGCGCGGACGGAGCCTACGAGCAGTACTTC.

This clonotype occurred many times. The CDR3 coding sequence is TGTGCCAGCAGTGGCATATCGGCGAACTATGGCTACACCTTC. This codes for CASSGISANYGYTF. The genes are TRBV6-1 and TRBJ1-2; the D is unclear. The CDR3 is made up of 14 amino acids. V lost 4 bases to trimming and J lost 2 bases, with 11 bases between them. The V gene's germline CDR1 is MNHNS and CDR2 SASEGT.

This clonotype has just a few counts. This chain connects TRBV28 to TRBJ1-1; D gene ambiguous. Between the trimmed V and J ends, which lost 6 bases and 3 bases, there was a span of 20 bases. This CDR3 spans 16 amino acids. Germline CDR1 reads MDHEN; CDR2 reads SYDVKM. CDR3 amino acids: CASSPRRIWMDTEAFF. CDR3 nucleotides: TGTGCCAGCAGCCCACGTAGGATTTGGATGGACACTGAAGCTTTCTTT.